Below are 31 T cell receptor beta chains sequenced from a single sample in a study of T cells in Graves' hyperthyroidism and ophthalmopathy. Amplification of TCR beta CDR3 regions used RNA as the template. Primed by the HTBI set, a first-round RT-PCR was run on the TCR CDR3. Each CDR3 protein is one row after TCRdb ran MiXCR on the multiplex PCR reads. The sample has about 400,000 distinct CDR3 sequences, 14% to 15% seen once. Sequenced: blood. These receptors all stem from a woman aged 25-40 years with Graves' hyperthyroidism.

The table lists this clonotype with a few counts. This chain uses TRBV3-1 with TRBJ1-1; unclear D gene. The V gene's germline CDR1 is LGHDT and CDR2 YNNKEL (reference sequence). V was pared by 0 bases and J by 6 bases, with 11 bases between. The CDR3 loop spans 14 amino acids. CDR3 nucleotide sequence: TGTGCCAGCAGCCAAGACGTGTCCGTCTCTGAAGCTTTCTTT. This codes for CASSQDVSVSEAFF.

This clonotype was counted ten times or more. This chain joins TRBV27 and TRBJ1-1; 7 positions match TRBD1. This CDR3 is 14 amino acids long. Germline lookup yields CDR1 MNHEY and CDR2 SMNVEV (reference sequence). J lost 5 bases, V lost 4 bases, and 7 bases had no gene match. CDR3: CASSSRTGGTEAFF. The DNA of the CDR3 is TGTGCCAGCAGTTCCAGGACAGGCGGGACTGAAGCTTTCTTT.

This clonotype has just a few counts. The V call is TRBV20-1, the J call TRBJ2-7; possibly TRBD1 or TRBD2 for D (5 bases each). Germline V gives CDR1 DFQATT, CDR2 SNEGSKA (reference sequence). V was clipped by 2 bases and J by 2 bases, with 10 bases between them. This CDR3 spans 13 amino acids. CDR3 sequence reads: CSARRDGAYEQYF. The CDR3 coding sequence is TGCAGTGCTAGACGGGACGGAGCCTACGAGCAGTACTTC.

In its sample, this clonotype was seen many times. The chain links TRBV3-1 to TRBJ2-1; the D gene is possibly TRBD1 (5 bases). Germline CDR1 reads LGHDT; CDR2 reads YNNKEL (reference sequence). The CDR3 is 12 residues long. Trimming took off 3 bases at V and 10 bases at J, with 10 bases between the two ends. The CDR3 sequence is CASSHGRQEQFF. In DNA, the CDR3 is TGTGCCAGCAGCCATGGACGACAGGAGCAGTTCTTC.

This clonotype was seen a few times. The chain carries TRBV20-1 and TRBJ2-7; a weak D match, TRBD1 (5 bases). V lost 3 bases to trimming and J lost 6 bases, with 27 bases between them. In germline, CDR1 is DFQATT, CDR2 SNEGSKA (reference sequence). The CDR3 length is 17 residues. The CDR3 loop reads CSASNRGVGPTDREQYF. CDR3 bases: TGCAGTGCTAGTAATAGGGGTGTCGGCCCGACAGATCGCGAGCAGTACTTC.

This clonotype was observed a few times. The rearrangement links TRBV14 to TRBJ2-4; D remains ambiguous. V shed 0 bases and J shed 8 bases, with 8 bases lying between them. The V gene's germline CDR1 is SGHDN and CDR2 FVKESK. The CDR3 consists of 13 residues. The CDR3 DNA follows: TGTGCCAGCAGCCAAGACCCGACCGACATTCAGTACTTC. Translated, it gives CASSQDPTDIQYF.

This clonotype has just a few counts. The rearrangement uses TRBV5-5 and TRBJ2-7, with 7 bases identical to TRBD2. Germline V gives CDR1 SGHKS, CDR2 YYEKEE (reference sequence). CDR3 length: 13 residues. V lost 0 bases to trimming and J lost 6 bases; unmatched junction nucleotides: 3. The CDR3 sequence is CASSLGGGFEQYF. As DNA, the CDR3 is TGTGCCAGCAGCTTGGGGGGGGGGTTCGAGCAGTACTTC.

The CDR3 nucleotides are TGTGCCAGCACCCCACGGACAGCCACAAGGAAGGGCACCGGGGAGCTGTTTTTT. Translation gives CASTPRTATRKGTGELFF. The gene calls are TRBV11-2 and TRBJ2-2; D may be TRBD1 (6 bases). The CDR3 consists of 18 residues. Deletions cut 7 bases from V and 4 bases from J, with 25 bases between. Germline values: CDR1 SGHAT, CDR2 FQNNGV.

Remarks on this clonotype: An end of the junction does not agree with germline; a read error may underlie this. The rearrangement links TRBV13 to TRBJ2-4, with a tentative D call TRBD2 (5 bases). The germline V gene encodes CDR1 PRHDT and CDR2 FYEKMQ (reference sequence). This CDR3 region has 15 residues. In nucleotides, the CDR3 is TGTGCCAGCAGCGAAAGAGAGGGCCGCGGAAACATTCAGTGCTTC. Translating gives CASSEREGRGNIQCF.

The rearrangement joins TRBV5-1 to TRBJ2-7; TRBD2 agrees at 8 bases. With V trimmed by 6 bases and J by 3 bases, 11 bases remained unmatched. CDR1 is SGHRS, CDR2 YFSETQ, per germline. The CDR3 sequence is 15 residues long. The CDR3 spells CASTTGELAVYEQYF. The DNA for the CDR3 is TGCGCCAGCACCACCGGGGAACTAGCGGTCTACGAGCAGTACTTC.

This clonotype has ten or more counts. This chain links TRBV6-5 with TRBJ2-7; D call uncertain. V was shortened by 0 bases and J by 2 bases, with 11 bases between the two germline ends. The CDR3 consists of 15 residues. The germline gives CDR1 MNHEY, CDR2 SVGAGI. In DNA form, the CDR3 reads TGTGCCAGCAGTTACTCGGCTAGTCAGCCCTACGAGCAGTACTTC. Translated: CASSYSASQPYEQYF.

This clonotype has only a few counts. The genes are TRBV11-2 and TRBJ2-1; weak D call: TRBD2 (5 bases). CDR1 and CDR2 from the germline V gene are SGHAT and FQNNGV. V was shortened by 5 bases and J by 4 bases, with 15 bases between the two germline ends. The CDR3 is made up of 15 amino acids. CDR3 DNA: TGTGCCAGCAGCGCTAGCCCCGCTCAATACAATGAGCAGTTCTTC. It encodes CASSASPAQYNEQFF.

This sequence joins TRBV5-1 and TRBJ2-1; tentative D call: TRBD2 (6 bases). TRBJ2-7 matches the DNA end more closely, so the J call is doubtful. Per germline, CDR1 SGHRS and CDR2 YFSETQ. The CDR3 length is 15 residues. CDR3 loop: CASSSGESPYNEQYF. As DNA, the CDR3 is TGCGCCAGCAGTTCGGGAGAATCCCCCTACAATGAGCAGTACTTC.

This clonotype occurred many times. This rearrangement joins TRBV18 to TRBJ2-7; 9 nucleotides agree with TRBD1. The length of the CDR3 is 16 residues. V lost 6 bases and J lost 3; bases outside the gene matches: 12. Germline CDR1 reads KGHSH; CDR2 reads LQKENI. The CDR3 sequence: CASSSIPGQGNYEQYF. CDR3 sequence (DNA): TGTGCCAGCTCGTCGATTCCGGGACAGGGTAACTACGAGCAGTACTTC.

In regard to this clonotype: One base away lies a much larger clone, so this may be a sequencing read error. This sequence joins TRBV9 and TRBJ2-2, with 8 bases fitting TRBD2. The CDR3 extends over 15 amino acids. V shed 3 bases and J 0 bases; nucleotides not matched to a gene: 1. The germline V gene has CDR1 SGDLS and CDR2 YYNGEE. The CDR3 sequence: CASSERGTNTGELFF. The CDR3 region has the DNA TGTGCCAGCAGCGAGCGGGGGACGAACACCGGGGAGCTGTTTTTT.

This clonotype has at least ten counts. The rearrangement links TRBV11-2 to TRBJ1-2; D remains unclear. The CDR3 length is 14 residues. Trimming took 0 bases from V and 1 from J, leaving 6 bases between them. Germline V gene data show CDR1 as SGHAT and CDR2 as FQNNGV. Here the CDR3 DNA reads TGTGCCAGCAGCTTAGATCCCTATAACTATGGCTACACCTTC. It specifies CASSLDPYNYGYTF.

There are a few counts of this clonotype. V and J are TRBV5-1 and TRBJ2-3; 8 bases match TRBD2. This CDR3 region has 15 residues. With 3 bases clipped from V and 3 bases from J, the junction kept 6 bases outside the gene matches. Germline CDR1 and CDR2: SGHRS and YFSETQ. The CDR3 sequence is CASSSGGPGTDTQYF. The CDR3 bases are TGCGCCAGCAGCTCGGGAGGGCCGGGAACAGATACGCAGTATTTT.

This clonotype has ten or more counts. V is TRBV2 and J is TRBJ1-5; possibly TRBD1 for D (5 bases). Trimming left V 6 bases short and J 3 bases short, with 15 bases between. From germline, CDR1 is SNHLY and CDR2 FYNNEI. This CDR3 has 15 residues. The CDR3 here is CASSPPLGDNQPQHF. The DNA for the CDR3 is TGTGCCAGCAGCCCCCCATTGGGGGACAATCAGCCCCAGCATTTT.

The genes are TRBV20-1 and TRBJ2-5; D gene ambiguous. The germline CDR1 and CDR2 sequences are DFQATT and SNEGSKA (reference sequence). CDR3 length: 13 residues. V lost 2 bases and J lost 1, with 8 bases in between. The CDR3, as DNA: TGCAGTGCTAGATGGCAGATCCAAGAGACCCAGTACTTC. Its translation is CSARWQIQETQYF.

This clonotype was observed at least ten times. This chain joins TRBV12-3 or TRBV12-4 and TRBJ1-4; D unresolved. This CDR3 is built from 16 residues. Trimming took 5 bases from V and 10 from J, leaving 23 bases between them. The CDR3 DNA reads TGTGCCAGCAGTACCCGACGCGGTTTGGGCGCTGGAAAACTGTTTTTT. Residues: CASSTRRGLGAGKLFF.

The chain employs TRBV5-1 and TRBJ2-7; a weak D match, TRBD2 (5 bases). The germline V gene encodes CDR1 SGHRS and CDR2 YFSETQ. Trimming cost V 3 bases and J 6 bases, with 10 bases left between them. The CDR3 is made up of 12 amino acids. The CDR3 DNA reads TGCGCCAGCAGCTCCTCTGAGGGCGAGCAGTACTTC. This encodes CASSSSEGEQYF.

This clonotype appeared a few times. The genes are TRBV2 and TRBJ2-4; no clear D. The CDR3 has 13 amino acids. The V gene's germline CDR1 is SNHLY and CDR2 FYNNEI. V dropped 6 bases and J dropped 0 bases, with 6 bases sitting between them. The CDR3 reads CASRGLAKNIQYF. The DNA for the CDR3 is TGTGCCAGCAGGGGGTTAGCCAAAAACATTCAGTACTTC.

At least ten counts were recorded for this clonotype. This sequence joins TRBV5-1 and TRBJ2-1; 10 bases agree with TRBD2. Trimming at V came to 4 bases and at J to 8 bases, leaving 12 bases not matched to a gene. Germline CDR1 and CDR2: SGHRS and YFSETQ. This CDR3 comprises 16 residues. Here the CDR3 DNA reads TGCGCCAGCAGCCCCCTACTAGCGGGGTCTACACATGAGCAGTTCTTC. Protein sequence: CASSPLLAGSTHEQFF.

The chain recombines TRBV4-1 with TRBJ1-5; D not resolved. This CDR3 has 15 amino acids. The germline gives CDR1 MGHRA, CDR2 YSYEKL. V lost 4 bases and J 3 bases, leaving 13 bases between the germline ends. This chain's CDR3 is CASSPFSADNQPQHF. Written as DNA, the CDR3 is TGCGCCAGCAGCCCCTTCTCAGCGGACAATCAGCCCCAGCATTTT.

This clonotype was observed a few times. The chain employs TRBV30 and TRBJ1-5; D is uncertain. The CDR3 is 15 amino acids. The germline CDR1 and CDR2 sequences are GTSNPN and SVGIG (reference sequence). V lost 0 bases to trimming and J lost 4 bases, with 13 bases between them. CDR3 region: CAWSVLGGMNQPQHF. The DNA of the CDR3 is TGTGCCTGGAGTGTACTCGGAGGGATGAATCAGCCCCAGCATTTT.

CDR3 bases: TGCAGTGCTAGAGTTGCGGGAGGTAGCAATGAGCAGTTCTTC. Translated, it gives CSARVAGGSNEQFF. The chain is built from TRBV20-1 and TRBJ2-1; TRBD2 aligns across 8 bases. CDR1 is DFQATT and CDR2 is SNEGSKA in the germline V gene (reference sequence). V gave up 1 base and J gave up 6 bases; unmatched junction bases: 5. The CDR3 sequence is 14 residues long.

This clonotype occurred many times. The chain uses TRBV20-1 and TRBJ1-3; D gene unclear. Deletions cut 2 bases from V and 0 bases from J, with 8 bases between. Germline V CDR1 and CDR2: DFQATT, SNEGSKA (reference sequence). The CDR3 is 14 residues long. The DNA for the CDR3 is TGCAGTGCTAGATCCAGCCGCTCTGGAAACACCATATATTTT. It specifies CSARSSRSGNTIYF.

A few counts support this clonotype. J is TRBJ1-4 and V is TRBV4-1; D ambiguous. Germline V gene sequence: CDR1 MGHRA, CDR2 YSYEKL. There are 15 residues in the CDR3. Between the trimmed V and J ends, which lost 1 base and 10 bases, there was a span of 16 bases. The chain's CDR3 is CASSQVSSGSGKLFF. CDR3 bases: TGCGCCAGCAGCCAAGTAAGCAGCGGATCTGGAAAACTGTTTTTT.

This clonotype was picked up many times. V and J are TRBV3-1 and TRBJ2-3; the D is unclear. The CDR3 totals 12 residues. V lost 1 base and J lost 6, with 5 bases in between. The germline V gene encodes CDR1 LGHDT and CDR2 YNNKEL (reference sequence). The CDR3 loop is CASSQVEDTQYF. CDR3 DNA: TGTGCCAGCAGCCAAGTAGAGGATACGCAGTATTTT.

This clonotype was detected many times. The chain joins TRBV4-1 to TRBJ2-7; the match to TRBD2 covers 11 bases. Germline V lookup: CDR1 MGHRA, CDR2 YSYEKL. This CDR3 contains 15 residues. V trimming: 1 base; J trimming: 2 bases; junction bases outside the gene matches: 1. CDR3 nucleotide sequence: TGCGCCAGCAGCCAAGGACTAGCGGGAACCTACGAGCAGTACTTC. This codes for CASSQGLAGTYEQYF.

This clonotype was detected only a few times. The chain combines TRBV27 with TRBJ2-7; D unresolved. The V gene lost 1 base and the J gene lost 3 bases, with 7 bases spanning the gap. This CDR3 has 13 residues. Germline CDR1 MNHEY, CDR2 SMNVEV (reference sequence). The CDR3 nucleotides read TGTGCCAGCAGTTTATTTTGGGGCTACGAGCAGTACTTC. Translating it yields CASSLFWGYEQYF.